This T cell receptor (beta chain) originates from a study of cytomegalovirus exposure and HLA in healthy donors. Study-level points and caveats: It has been reported that TCR beta sequences accurately predicted the HLA-A and HLA-B alleles of most subjects. Associated with cytomegalovirus, according to the listing, were approximately 160 TCR beta chains. Reported performance of the classifier showed diagnosis of cytomegalovirus status with high specificity and sensitivity. Earlier analysis looked at TCR beta V segments, and most were productive about 90% or about 30% of the time.

PCR was performed using 60 Vbeta and 13 Jbeta primers. The repertoire was sequenced with immunoSEQ multiplex PCR; TCRdb's copy has only in-frame clones and lacks some. The sample yields roughly 98,000 clones, 81% seen once. CDR1 SGHAT and CDR2 FQNNGV come from the germline V gene. The CDR3 is made up of 15 amino acids. Trimming shortened V by 8 bases and J by 2 bases, and 16 bases separated the two germline ends. Comment on this clone: What it recognizes is unknown.

Sequencing input: PBMCs. The V call is TRBV11-2, the J call TRBJ1-5; unclear D gene. This TCR derives from a middle-aged man in good health and CMV-seronegative. CDR3 residues: CASAEGGQGNQPQHF. Written as DNA, the CDR3 is TGTGCCAGCGCCGAAGGAGGGCAAGGCAATCAGCCCCAGCATTTT.